A selection of T cell receptor beta chains follows, all from one sample in a study of blood T cell repertoires in COVID-19. Data came from immunoSEQ multiplex PCR; TCRdb stores just in-frame clones and leaves some out. The sample holds 120,000 or so clones, 85% to 90% seen once. Specimen: peripheral blood. These receptors all come from a man in his 70s with active or convalescent COVID-19. Each CDR3 is given with its conserved first and last residue. The order of the fields is V gene, clone size, D gene, J gene, CDR3 protein, CDR3 DNA. A D gene is named only where the DNA matches it firmly. For some rows the clone size is stated as once, few or many, or as a class when expanded; others skip it.

TRBV27	-	TRBD1	TRBJ2-7	CASSPTGAWISYEQYF	TGTGCCAGCAGTCCAACAGGGGCTTGGATCTCCTACGAGCAGTACTTC
TRBV28	-	TRBD1	TRBJ2-5	CASSLYPIPRGQQETQYF	TGTGCCAGCAGTTTATACCCGATTCCCAGGGGGCAACAAGAGACCCAGTACTTC
TRBV30	once	TRBD1	TRBJ2-7	CAWGGQGTYEQYF	TGTGCCTGGGGGGGACAGGGAACCTACGAGCAGTACTTC
TRBV5-4	-	TRBD2	TRBJ2-3	CASSLARESSDTQYF	TGTGCCAGCAGCTTGGCGCGGGAGAGTTCAGATACGCAGTATTTT
TRBV28	-	TRBD1	TRBJ1-2	CASSLPQTGARGGYTF	TGTGCCAGCAGTTTACCTCAGACAGGGGCGAGAGGTGGCTACACCTTC
TRBV11-2	-	TRBD1	TRBJ1-5	CASSPRTGGLSQPQHF	TGTGCCAGCAGCCCTCGGACAGGGGGCTTAAGTCAGCCCCAGCATTTT
TRBV6-1	-	TRBD1	TRBJ1-5	CASSGVRTGGNQPQHF	TGTGCCAGCAGTGGAGTTAGGACAGGGGGTAATCAGCCCCAGCATTTT
TRBV18	-	-	TRBJ1-1	CASSPSAMNTEAFF	TGTGCCAGCTCACCCTCTGCTATGAACACTGAAGCTTTCTTT
TRBV10-2	-	-	TRBJ2-2	CASRGQGTGELFF	TGCGCCAGCAGGGGGCAGGGTACCGGGGAGCTGTTTTTT
TRBV7-9	-	TRBD1	TRBJ2-7	CASSLVWDRVYEQYF	TGTGCCAGCAGCTTAGTATGGGACAGGGTTTACGAGCAGTACTTC
TRBV14	-	TRBD1	TRBJ1-2	CASSPPGQNYGYTF	TGTGCCAGCAGCCCTCCGGGACAGAACTATGGCTACACCTTC
TRBV12-5	-	-	TRBJ1-1	CASGLPNTEAFF	TGTGCTAGTGGACTGCCGAACACTGAAGCTTTCTTT
TRBV7-9	-	TRBD1	TRBJ2-6	CASSPQGVGNVLTF	TGTGCCAGCAGCCCACAGGGGGTAGGCAACGTCCTGACTTTC
TRBV15	-	TRBD2	TRBJ2-1	CATSRTGLAAEGQFF	TGTGCCACCAGCAGGACTGGACTAGCGGCGGAAGGGCAGTTCTTC
TRBV3-1/TRBV3-2	-	-	TRBJ2-5	CASSLRGAEAEAQYF	TGTGCCAGCAGCCTCAGGGGGGCCGAGGCTGAGGCCCAGTACTTC
TRBV29-1	-	-	TRBJ1-5	CSVEGQGTRISNQPQHF	TGCAGCGTTGAAGGGCAGGGGACCCGTATTAGCAATCAGCCCCAGCATTTT
TRBV5-5	once	TRBD1	TRBJ1-5	CASNQQGSNQPQHF	TGTGCCAGCAACCAACAGGGGAGCAATCAGCCCCAGCATTTT
TRBV11-3	-	TRBD2	TRBJ2-1	CASSARLAGENNEQFF	TGTGCCAGCAGCGCGCGACTAGCGGGAGAGAACAATGAGCAGTTCTTC
TRBV29-1	-	TRBD2	TRBJ2-7	CSVFGVTGEGTYEQYF	TGCAGCGTTTTCGGGGTGACGGGGGAGGGCACCTACGAGCAGTACTTC
TRBV6-5	-	TRBD1	TRBJ2-5	CASRNPGGELIQYF	TGTGCCAGCAGGAACCCAGGGGGCGAATTGATCCAGTACTTC
TRBV5-1	-	-	TRBJ1-4	CASSLLEEAEKLFF	TGCGCCAGCAGCTTGTTGGAGGAAGCTGAAAAACTGTTTTTT
TRBV7-3	-	-	TRBJ1-1	CASSLGLTDRPSTEAFF	TGTGCCAGCAGCTTAGGCCTAACCGACAGGCCGAGCACTGAAGCTTTCTTT
TRBV28	-	-	TRBJ1-2	CASSLGQPLSYGYTF	TGTGCCAGCAGCCTCGGACAGCCTTTGTCCTATGGCTACACCTTC
TRBV21-1	-	-	TRBJ2-1	CASRKGHPGNEQFF	TGTGCCAGCAGAAAGGGACACCCTGGTAATGAGCAGTTCTTC
TRBV6-4	few	TRBD2	TRBJ2-7	CASSEFGTSGFYEQYF	TGTGCCAGCAGTGAGTTCGGGACTAGCGGATTCTACGAGCAGTACTTC
TRBV7-9	-	-	TRBJ1-4	CASSLSGATNEKLFF	TGTGCCAGCAGCTTATCGGGTGCAACTAATGAAAAACTGTTTTTT
TRBV5-1	-	-	TRBJ1-2	CASSVSGDYGYTF	TGCGCCAGCAGCGTATCAGGGGACTATGGCTACACCTTC